Sequencing of this T cell receptor beta chain was carried out in a study of monozygotic twins with inflammatory bowel disease. Findings and caveats of the study: Inverse Simpson values showed less TCRbeta diversity in IBD patients than in their healthy co-twins. Immunosuppressive treatments were not uniform, and this may have added variability to patient repertoires.

Germline lookup yields CDR1 LGHDT and CDR2 YNNKEL (reference sequence). The CDR3 extends over 14 amino acids. As for this clonotype: Its antigen is unidentified.

Molecular identifiers with 6-nucleotide sample barcodes were added during cDNA synthesis via template switching. TCRdb processed the 5' RACE reads again and assigns one entry to each CDR3 protein, with no DNA. Its table records nearly 45,000 distinct CDR3 sequences. J is TRBJ2-7 and V is TRBV3-1. This sequence was found in a human donor with ulcerative colitis or Crohn's disease, or a healthy co-twin of an affected twin (not recorded which). The sample comprised blood. CDR3 residues: CASSREWSSYEQYF.